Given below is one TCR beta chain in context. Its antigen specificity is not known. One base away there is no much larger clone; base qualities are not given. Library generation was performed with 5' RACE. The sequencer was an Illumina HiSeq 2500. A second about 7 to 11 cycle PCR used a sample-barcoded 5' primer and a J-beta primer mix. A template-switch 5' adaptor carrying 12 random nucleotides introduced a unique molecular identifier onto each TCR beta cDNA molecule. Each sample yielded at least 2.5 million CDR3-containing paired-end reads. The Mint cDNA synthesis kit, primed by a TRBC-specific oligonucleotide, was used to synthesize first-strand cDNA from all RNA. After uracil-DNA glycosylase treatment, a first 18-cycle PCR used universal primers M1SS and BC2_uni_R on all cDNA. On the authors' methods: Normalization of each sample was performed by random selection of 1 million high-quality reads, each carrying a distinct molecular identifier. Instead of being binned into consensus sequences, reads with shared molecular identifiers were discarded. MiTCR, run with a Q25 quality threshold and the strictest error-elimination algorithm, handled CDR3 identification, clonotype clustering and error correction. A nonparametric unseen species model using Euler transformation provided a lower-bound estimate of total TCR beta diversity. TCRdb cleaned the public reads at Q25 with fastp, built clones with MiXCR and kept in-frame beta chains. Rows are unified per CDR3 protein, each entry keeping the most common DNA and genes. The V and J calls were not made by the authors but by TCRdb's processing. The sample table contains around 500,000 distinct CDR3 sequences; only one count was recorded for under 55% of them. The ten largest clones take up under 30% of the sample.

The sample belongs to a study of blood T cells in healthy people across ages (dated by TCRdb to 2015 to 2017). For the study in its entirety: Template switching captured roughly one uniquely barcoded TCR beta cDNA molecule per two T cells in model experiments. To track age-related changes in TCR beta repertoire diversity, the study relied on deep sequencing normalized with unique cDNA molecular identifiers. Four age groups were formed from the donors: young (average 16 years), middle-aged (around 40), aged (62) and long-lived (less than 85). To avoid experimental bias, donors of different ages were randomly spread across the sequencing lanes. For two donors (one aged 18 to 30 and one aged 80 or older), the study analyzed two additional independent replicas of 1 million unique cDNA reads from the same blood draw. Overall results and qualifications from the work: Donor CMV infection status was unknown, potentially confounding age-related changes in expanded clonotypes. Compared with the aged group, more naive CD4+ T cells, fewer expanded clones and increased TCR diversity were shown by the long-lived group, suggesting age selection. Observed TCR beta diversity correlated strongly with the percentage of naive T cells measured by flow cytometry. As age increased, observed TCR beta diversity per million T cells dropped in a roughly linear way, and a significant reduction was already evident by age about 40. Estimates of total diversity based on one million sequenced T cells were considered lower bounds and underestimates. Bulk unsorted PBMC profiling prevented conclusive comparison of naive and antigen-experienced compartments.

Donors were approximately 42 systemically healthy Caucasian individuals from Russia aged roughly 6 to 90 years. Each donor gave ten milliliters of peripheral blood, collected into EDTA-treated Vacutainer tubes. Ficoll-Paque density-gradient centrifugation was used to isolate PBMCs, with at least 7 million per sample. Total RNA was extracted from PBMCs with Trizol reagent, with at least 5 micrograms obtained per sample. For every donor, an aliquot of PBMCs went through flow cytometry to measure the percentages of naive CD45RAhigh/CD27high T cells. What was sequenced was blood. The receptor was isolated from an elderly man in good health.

The DNA sequence reads TGTGCCAGCGGCCCCTCCGGGGGTGAGCAGTACTTC. Translated, this is CASGPSGGEQYF. The chain is made from TRBV7-9 and TRBJ2-7; the D gene is perhaps TRBD2, on 6 matching bases. CDR1 SEHNR and CDR2 FQNEAQ are derived from the germline V gene (reference sequence). Including the terminal cysteine and phenylalanine, the CDR3 comprises 12 residues. Left in the record is the CDR3 DNA by itself, 36 bases read in frame from the first base. V sheds 8 bases and J sheds 7 bases, leaving 15 bases between their ends.